This TCR beta chain emerged from a study of T-cell memory formation after mild COVID-19. Study findings and constraints: Detection of some responders pre-infection suggested pre-existing cross-reactive memory T cells participated. Day 15 to 85 contracting clones showed balanced CD4/CD8; day 15 to 37 expanders favored CD4+.

Trimming pared 4 bases from V and 7 bases from J, leaving 11 bases between. The CDR3 covers 12 residues. Germline V gene lookup returns CDR1 DFQATT and CDR2 SNEGSKA (reference sequence). This clonotype was observed a few times. The antigen remains undetermined. Each CDR3 protein is one row after TCRdb ran MiXCR on the 5' RACE reads. In the table there are about 320,000 distinct CDR3 sequences, roughly an eighth of which are singletons. Sequencing was carried out using PBMCs or a T cell subset sorted from them (not recorded which). The sequence came from a man younger than 30 who had mild COVID-19 (a few samples of this study predate the infection). Cell type and time point are not known. This chain connects TRBV20-1 to TRBJ1-5, with a tentative D call TRBD1 (6 bases). The CDR3 DNA reads TGCAGTGCTAAGGGGGGGCGCCAGCCCCAGCATTTT. The encoded protein is CSAKGGRQPQHF.